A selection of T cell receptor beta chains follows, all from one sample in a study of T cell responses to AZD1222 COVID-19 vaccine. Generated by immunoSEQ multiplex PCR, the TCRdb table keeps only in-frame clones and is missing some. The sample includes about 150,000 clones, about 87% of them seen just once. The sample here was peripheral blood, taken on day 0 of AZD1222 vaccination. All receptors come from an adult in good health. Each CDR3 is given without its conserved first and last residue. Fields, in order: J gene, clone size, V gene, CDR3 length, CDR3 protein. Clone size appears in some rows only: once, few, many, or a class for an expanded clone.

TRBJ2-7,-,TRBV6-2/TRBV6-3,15,ASSSAAGTGWSYEQY
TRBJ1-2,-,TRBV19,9,ASSAQPPLT
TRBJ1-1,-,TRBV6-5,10,ASSYTGTEAF
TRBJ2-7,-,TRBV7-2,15,ASSLFSAGTSAYEQY
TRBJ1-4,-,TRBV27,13,ASSPGTGGSEKLF
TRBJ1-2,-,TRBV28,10,ASSRTVMGYT
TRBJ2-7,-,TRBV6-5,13,ASSYRGAGAYEQY
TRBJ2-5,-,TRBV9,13,ASSVAGTGKETQY
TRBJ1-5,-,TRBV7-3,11,ASSLTFNQPQH
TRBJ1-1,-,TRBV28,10,ASSLNQWRAF
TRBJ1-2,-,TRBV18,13,ASSPPGQENYGYT
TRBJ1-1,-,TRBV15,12,ATSSPGDYVEAF
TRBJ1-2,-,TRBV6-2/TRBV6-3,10,ASSDRTYGYT
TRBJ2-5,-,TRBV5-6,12,ASSSKTSLQTQY
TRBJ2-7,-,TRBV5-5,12,ASSLAWGGSEQY
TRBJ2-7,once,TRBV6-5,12,ASGGGTANYEQY
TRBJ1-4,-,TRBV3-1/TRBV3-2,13,ASSQFGTGDEKLF
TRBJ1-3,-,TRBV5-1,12,ASSLDRAGNTIY
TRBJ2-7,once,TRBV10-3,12,AISLGVPSYEQY
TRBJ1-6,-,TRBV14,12,ASSLTEFNSPLH
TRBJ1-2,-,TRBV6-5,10,ASSNPTHGYT
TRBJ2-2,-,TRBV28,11,ASRDTNTGELF
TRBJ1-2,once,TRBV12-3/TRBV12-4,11,ASSVGQEYGYT
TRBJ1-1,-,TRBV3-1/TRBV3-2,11,ASSHPVADGAF
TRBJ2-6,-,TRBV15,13,ATSRDASGANVLT
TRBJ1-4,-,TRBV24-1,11,ATSDSTTPVLF
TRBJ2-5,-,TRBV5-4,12,ASSGQGLRETQY
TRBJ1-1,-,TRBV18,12,ASSPTGAFTEAF
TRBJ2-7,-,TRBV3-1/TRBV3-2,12,ASSQVASPYEQY
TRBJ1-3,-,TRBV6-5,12,ASRPDRSGNTIY
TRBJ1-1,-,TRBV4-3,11,ASSQEMNTEAF
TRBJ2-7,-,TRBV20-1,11,SASSGGVYEQY
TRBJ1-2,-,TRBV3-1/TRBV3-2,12,ASSHSPANYGYT
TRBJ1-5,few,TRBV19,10,ASSRGNQPQH
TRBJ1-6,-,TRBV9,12,ASSVGGSGSPLH
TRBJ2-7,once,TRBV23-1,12,ASSQSPESYEQY
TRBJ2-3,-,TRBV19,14,ASSIKEGRSTDTQY
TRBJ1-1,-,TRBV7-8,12,ASILGGADTEAF
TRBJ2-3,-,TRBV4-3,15,ASSQDGIRGGTDTQY
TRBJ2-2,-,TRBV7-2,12,ASSPTGAAGELF
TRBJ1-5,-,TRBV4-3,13,ASSQDLGGDQPQH
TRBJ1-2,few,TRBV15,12,ATSPDDPNYGYT
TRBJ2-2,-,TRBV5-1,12,ASTEGVNTGELF
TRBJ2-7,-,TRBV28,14,ASSRTGTGGVSEQY
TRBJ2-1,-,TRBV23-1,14,ASSQFGEVFYNEQF
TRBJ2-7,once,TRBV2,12,ASSDVQGAYEQY
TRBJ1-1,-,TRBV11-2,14,ASSLWGNVMNTEAF
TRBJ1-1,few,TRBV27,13,ASSPDRGRVTEAF
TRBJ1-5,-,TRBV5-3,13,ARSLRDGVNQPQH
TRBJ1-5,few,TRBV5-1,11,ASSTQPNQPQH
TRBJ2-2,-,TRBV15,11,ATGTFSGGELF
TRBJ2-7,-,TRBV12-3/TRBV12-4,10,ASSWTVGEQY
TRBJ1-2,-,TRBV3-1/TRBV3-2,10,ASSQGSQGYT
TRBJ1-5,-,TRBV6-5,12,ASSYPGGNQPQH
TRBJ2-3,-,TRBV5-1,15,ASSRYRGQDIGDTQY
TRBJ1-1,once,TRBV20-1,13,SASARIGQNTEAF
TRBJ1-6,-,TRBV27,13,ASRAGGSTHSPLH